A selection of T cell receptor beta chains follows, all from one sample in a study of T cell responses to AZD1222 COVID-19 vaccine. The assay was immunoSEQ multiplex PCR, and TCRdb's table has in-frame clones only and misses some. The profile covers approximately 100,000 clones, with 92% appearing a single time and approximately 1.3% taken by the ten largest. Source: peripheral blood, taken on day 0 of AZD1222 vaccination. These TCRs come from an adult in good health. CDR3s include the opening cysteine and the closing phenylalanine or tryptophan. The D gene is left open where the match is weak. Not every row has a clone size; where given, it reads once, few, many or a size class.

clone size: -
J gene: TRBJ2-7
D gene: TRBD2
V gene: TRBV6-5
CDR3 DNA: TGTGCCAGCAGCAAGCGGGAGAGCTACGAGCAGTACTTC
CDR3 protein: CASSKRESYEQYF

clone size: -
J gene: TRBJ1-5
D gene: -
V gene: TRBV24-1
CDR3 DNA: TGTGCCACCAGTATCTCCGGGGGCGGCAATCAGCCCCAGCATTTT
CDR3 protein: CATSISGGGNQPQHF

clone size: -
J gene: TRBJ1-1
D gene: -
V gene: TRBV6-5
CDR3 DNA: TGTGCCAGCAGTTACTTGCAGACGGTGAACACTGAAGCTTTCTTT
CDR3 protein: CASSYLQTVNTEAFF

clone size: -
J gene: TRBJ2-1
D gene: -
V gene: TRBV11-3
CDR3 DNA: TGTGCCAGCAGCCGTCGGACCGTGGCCTACAATGAGCAGTTCTTC
CDR3 protein: CASSRRTVAYNEQFF

clone size: -
J gene: TRBJ2-7
D gene: -
V gene: TRBV3-1/TRBV3-2
CDR3 DNA: TGTGCCAGCGGGAGCTCCTACGAGCAGTACTTC
CDR3 protein: CASGSSYEQYF

clone size: -
J gene: TRBJ2-6
D gene: TRBD1
V gene: TRBV4-2
CDR3 DNA: TGTGCCAGCAGCCCAGGGACAGGGAACCCTGGGGCCAACGTCCTGACTTTC
CDR3 protein: CASSPGTGNPGANVLTF

clone size: -
J gene: TRBJ1-5
D gene: -
V gene: TRBV28
CDR3 DNA: TGTGCCAGCAGCCTCCAAGGGGCCCAGCATTTT
CDR3 protein: CASSLQGAQHF

clone size: -
J gene: TRBJ1-3
D gene: -
V gene: TRBV5-5
CDR3 DNA: TGTGCCAGCAGCTTGGTACAGAGCTCTGGAAACACCATATATTTT
CDR3 protein: CASSLVQSSGNTIYF

clone size: once
J gene: TRBJ1-1
D gene: TRBD1
V gene: TRBV5-1
CDR3 DNA: TGCGCCAGCAGCCCCCAAATGGCACAGGGGATGGAAGCTTTCTTT
CDR3 protein: CASSPQMAQGMEAFF

clone size: -
J gene: TRBJ1-2
D gene: -
V gene: TRBV7-2
CDR3 DNA: TGTGCCAGCCGCTTAACCTCGGGACTCAGGGGAAGGAGGTATGGCTACACCTTC
CDR3 protein: CASRLTSGLRGRRYGYTF

clone size: -
J gene: TRBJ1-1
D gene: -
V gene: TRBV18
CDR3 DNA: TGTGCCAGCTCACCACGGACAGAATACACTGAAGCTTTCTTT
CDR3 protein: CASSPRTEYTEAFF

clone size: -
J gene: TRBJ2-1
D gene: -
V gene: TRBV4-2
CDR3 DNA: TGTGCCAGCAGCCAAGCGGGGTCAGAGGACAATGAGCAGTTCTTC
CDR3 protein: CASSQAGSEDNEQFF

clone size: -
J gene: TRBJ2-7
D gene: TRBD1
V gene: TRBV7-9
CDR3 DNA: TGTGCCAGCAGCTCCCCCCGGGACAGGGCGTCCCACGAGCAGTACTTC
CDR3 protein: CASSSPRDRASHEQYF

clone size: -
J gene: TRBJ2-1
D gene: TRBD2
V gene: TRBV28
CDR3 DNA: TGTGCCAGCAGATTTGCGGGGGGTAGCTCCTACAATGAGCAGTTCTTC
CDR3 protein: CASRFAGGSSYNEQFF

clone size: once
J gene: TRBJ1-1
D gene: TRBD1
V gene: TRBV2
CDR3 DNA: TGTGCCGACCCCCTAGGGACAGGGGGCACTGAAGCTTTCTTT
CDR3 protein: CADPLGTGGTEAFF

clone size: -
J gene: TRBJ2-2
D gene: TRBD1
V gene: TRBV18
CDR3 DNA: TGTGCCAGCTCACCAGGACAGGGGGGAACCGGGGAGCTGTTTTTT
CDR3 protein: CASSPGQGGTGELFF

clone size: -
J gene: TRBJ1-4
D gene: -
V gene: TRBV11-2
CDR3 DNA: TGTGCCAGCAGCCCAGACCCGGGAGGGGATGAAAAACTGTTTTTT
CDR3 protein: CASSPDPGGDEKLFF

clone size: -
J gene: TRBJ2-6
D gene: -
V gene: TRBV7-2
CDR3 DNA: TGTGCCAGCAGCCAAAGAGGGGCGGGGGCCAACGTCCTGACTTTC
CDR3 protein: CASSQRGAGANVLTF

clone size: -
J gene: TRBJ1-3
D gene: -
V gene: TRBV6-5
CDR3 DNA: TGTGCCAGCAGTTACTCCCAGGTCTCTGGAAACACCATATATTTT
CDR3 protein: CASSYSQVSGNTIYF

clone size: -
J gene: TRBJ2-7
D gene: TRBD2
V gene: TRBV27
CDR3 DNA: TGTGCCAGCAGTTTATCGGGGGTTGGGGCGGGAGGCTACTACGAGCAGTACTTC
CDR3 protein: CASSLSGVGAGGYYEQYF

clone size: -
J gene: TRBJ1-4
D gene: -
V gene: TRBV4-1
CDR3 DNA: TGCGCCAGCAGCCAACCCAGTGGGGGTAGAAAAGAAAAACTGTTTTTT
CDR3 protein: CASSQPSGGRKEKLFF

clone size: -
J gene: TRBJ1-2
D gene: -
V gene: TRBV5-8
CDR3 DNA: TGTGCCAGCAGCCTCAGGGCCAACTATGGCTACACCTTC
CDR3 protein: CASSLRANYGYTF

clone size: few
J gene: TRBJ2-1
D gene: -
V gene: TRBV7-3
CDR3 DNA: TGTGCCAGCAGCACCGGGACTCCGGGACGGCGCGAGCAGTTCTTC
CDR3 protein: CASSTGTPGRREQFF

clone size: -
J gene: TRBJ1-3
D gene: TRBD1
V gene: TRBV6-2/TRBV6-3
CDR3 DNA: TGTGCCAGCAGTTGGACAGGGAGAGGAAACACCATATATTTT
CDR3 protein: CASSWTGRGNTIYF

clone size: -
J gene: TRBJ2-1
D gene: TRBD2
V gene: TRBV7-9
CDR3 DNA: TGTGCCAGCAGCCCCGGACCGGGACTAGCGGGAGTCGATGAGCAGTTCTTC
CDR3 protein: CASSPGPGLAGVDEQFF

clone size: -
J gene: TRBJ2-5
D gene: -
V gene: TRBV28
CDR3 DNA: TGTGCCAGCAGTCCCCCGACTGGGGAGACCCAGTACTTC
CDR3 protein: CASSPPTGETQYF

clone size: -
J gene: TRBJ1-1
D gene: -
V gene: TRBV6-6
CDR3 DNA: TGTGCCAGCTTTATGACAGATACCTTCACTGAAGCTTTCTTT
CDR3 protein: CASFMTDTFTEAFF

clone size: -
J gene: TRBJ1-1
D gene: -
V gene: TRBV9
CDR3 DNA: TGTGCCAGCAGCCAGAGATGGGGAGAAGCTTTCTTT
CDR3 protein: CASSQRWGEAFF

clone size: -
J gene: TRBJ2-5
D gene: -
V gene: TRBV7-8
CDR3 DNA: TGTGCCAGCAGCGCGCTTGTCGGAAAGGGGCAAGAGACCCAGTACTTC
CDR3 protein: CASSALVGKGQETQYF

clone size: -
J gene: TRBJ2-5
D gene: TRBD1
V gene: TRBV4-3
CDR3 DNA: TGCGCCAGCAGCCGAAACAGGGGCCCAGAGACCCAGTACTTC
CDR3 protein: CASSRNRGPETQYF

clone size: -
J gene: TRBJ2-5
D gene: -
V gene: TRBV4-3
CDR3 DNA: TGCGCCAGCAGCCAAGATTTTGCGAAGTTGGAGACCCAGTACTTC
CDR3 protein: CASSQDFAKLETQYF

clone size: -
J gene: TRBJ1-1
D gene: -
V gene: TRBV6-5
CDR3 DNA: TGTGCCAGCAGTTACTCGAGAAGGGGCACTGAAGCTTTCTTT
CDR3 protein: CASSYSRRGTEAFF

clone size: -
J gene: TRBJ2-2
D gene: -
V gene: TRBV18
CDR3 DNA: TGTGCCAGCTCACCGGCAGGGAACACCGGGGAGCTGTTTTTT
CDR3 protein: CASSPAGNTGELFF

clone size: -
J gene: TRBJ2-3
D gene: -
V gene: TRBV4-1
CDR3 DNA: TGCGCCAGCAGCCAAGAATTCGTTATCACAGATACGCAGTATTTT
CDR3 protein: CASSQEFVITDTQYF

clone size: -
J gene: TRBJ2-3
D gene: TRBD2
V gene: TRBV11-3
CDR3 DNA: TGTGCCAGCAGCCTCGGACTAGCGGGAGGGCCGAGCACAGATACGCAGTATTTT
CDR3 protein: CASSLGLAGGPSTDTQYF

clone size: once
J gene: TRBJ2-3
D gene: TRBD1
V gene: TRBV27
CDR3 DNA: TGTGCCAGCAGTTCCGGGACAGGGGCAGATACGCAGTATTTT
CDR3 protein: CASSSGTGADTQYF

clone size: -
J gene: TRBJ2-1
D gene: TRBD2
V gene: TRBV13
CDR3 DNA: TGTGCCAGCAGCTTACCCCGACTAGCGGGAGGGCTCAATGAGCAGTTCTTC
CDR3 protein: CASSLPRLAGGLNEQFF

clone size: -
J gene: TRBJ1-1
D gene: TRBD1
V gene: TRBV28
CDR3 DNA: TGTGCCAGCAGTTTTCAGGGGGCTGAAGCTTTCTTT
CDR3 protein: CASSFQGAEAFF

clone size: -
J gene: TRBJ1-5
D gene: TRBD1
V gene: TRBV4-3
CDR3 DNA: TGCGCCAGCTCTCGTGGACAGGGTCTCGGGCCCCAGCATTTT
CDR3 protein: CASSRGQGLGPQHF

clone size: -
J gene: TRBJ2-7
D gene: -
V gene: TRBV27
CDR3 DNA: TGTGCCAGCAGTTCACCCGGGACTTCATTCTACGAGCAGTACTTC
CDR3 protein: CASSSPGTSFYEQYF

clone size: once
J gene: TRBJ2-3
D gene: TRBD2
V gene: TRBV5-1
CDR3 DNA: TGCGCCAGCTTGCTTAGCGGGAGCCAATCAGATACGCAGTATTTT
CDR3 protein: CASLLSGSQSDTQYF

clone size: once
J gene: TRBJ2-6
D gene: -
V gene: TRBV4-2
CDR3 DNA: TGTGCCAGCAGCCAAGTCCCAGCGATCTCTGGGGCCAACGTCCTGACTTTC
CDR3 protein: CASSQVPAISGANVLTF